These 15 T cell receptor beta chains share one sample of origin, sequenced in a study of identical twins. Via MiXCR, TCRdb re-called the 5' RACE reads, giving one row per CDR3 protein. The sample has some 660,000 distinct CDR3 sequences, around 8.3% seen once. The sample was also linked to a second study, of yellow fever vaccine responses in identical twins.

What was sequenced was PBMCs. The receptor source for this set is a woman under 30 in good health.

Many counts were recorded for this clonotype. The chain employs TRBV9 and TRBJ2-6, with TRBD1 identical over 9 bases. V shed 0 bases and J 1 base; nucleotides not matched to a gene: 5. CDR1 is SGDLS, CDR2 YYNGEE, per germline. The CDR3 has 18 amino acids. The CDR3 here is CASSVDGTGYSGANVLTF. As DNA, the CDR3 is TGTGCCAGCAGCGTAGACGGGACAGGGTATTCTGGGGCCAACGTCCTGACTTTC.

The sample holds many counts of this clonotype. The DNA of the CDR3 is TGCGCCAGCAGCTTGGTGCGGGGGGGCCAATACAATGAGCAGTTCTTC. It translates to CASSLVRGGQYNEQFF. The V call is TRBV5-1, the J call TRBJ2-1; the match to TRBD2 covers 9 bases. V shed 0 bases and J 4 bases; nucleotides not matched to a gene: 5. Germline lookup yields CDR1 SGHRS and CDR2 YFSETQ. The CDR3 is 16 amino acids.

The chain employs TRBV4-2 and TRBJ1-2, with a weak D call TRBD1 (6 bases). Germline lookup yields CDR1 LGHNA and CDR2 YNFKEQ. Trimming pared 4 bases from V and 6 bases from J, leaving 18 bases between. There are 15 residues in the CDR3. The CDR3 DNA sequence: TGTGCCAGCAGCCTCCTCTTGCAGGGGAGGGATGGCTACACCTTC. Amino acid sequence: CASSLLLQGRDGYTF.

This clonotype has only a few counts. This sequence joins TRBV5-6 and TRBJ2-1; maybe TRBD2 (6 bases). Looked up from germline, CDR1 is SGHDT and CDR2 is YYEEEE. V lost 3 bases to trimming and J lost 0 bases, with 16 bases between them. This CDR3 has 17 residues. DNA for the CDR3: TGTGCCAGCAGCTCCAACGGAGGGCCCCTCTCCTACAATGAGCAGTTCTTC. This codes for CASSSNGGPLSYNEQFF.

There are many counts of this clonotype. This sequence joins TRBV29-1 and TRBJ2-1, with TRBD2 identical over 9 bases. The germline V gene encodes CDR1 SQVTM and CDR2 ANQGSEA. The CDR3 is 11 residues long. The CDR3 reads CMGGRAAEQFF. The CDR3 bases are TGCATGGGCGGGAGGGCCGCTGAGCAGTTCTTC.

This clonotype has ten or more counts. The chain combines TRBV5-1 with TRBJ2-5, with TRBD1 identical over 7 bases. Germline loops: CDR1 SGHRS, CDR2 YFSETQ. The CDR3 length is 14 residues. Losses at the gene ends were 4 bases for V and 3 bases for J; bases not matched to a gene: 6. The CDR3 bases are TGCGCCAGCAGCAGGGGACAGATAAAAGAGACCCAGTACTTC. Translating gives CASSRGQIKETQYF.

This clonotype has just a few counts. CDR3 sequence reads: CASSDGAYTEQYF. The CDR3 DNA is TGTGCCAGCAGTGACGGGGCATATACCGAGCAGTACTTC. J is TRBJ2-7 and V is TRBV25-1; D is perhaps TRBD1 or TRBD2 (5 bases each). Trimming took 3 bases from V and 6 from J, leaving 12 bases between them. Per germline, CDR1 MGHDK and CDR2 SYGVNS. CDR3 length equals 13 residues.

This clonotype turned up a few times. The chain uses TRBV7-2 and TRBJ2-7; 8 nucleotides align to TRBD2. The germline V gene encodes CDR1 SGHTA and CDR2 FQGNSA. This CDR3 is built from 17 residues. The ends lost 4 bases at V and 3 bases at J; junction bases unmatched: 14. The CDR3 nucleotides are TGTGCCAGCAGCTCTCAATGGAGCGGGAGTGGAAACTACGAGCAGTACTTC. Its translation: CASSSQWSGSGNYEQYF.

The rearrangement links TRBV19 to TRBJ2-1; 10 nucleotides line up with TRBD2. J was trimmed by 3 bases and V by 7 bases; bases with no gene match: 6. The CDR3 is 15 residues long. CDR1 is LNHDA and CDR2 is SQIVND in the germline V gene (reference sequence). This chain's CDR3 is CASTKRGGLYNEQFF. The DNA for the CDR3 is TGTGCCAGTACCAAGCGGGGGGGTCTCTACAATGAGCAGTTCTTC.

The chain employs TRBV7-6 and TRBJ2-2; possible D gene TRBD2, 5 bases. Germline V gene lookup returns CDR1 SGHVS and CDR2 FNYEAQ. This CDR3 spans 12 amino acids. The ends were cut back, 11 bases at V and 3 bases at J, with 10 bases in the middle. This chain's CDR3 is CAAKEDTGELFF. For the CDR3, the DNA is TGTGCCGCGAAGGAGGACACCGGGGAGCTGTTTTTT.

The table lists this clonotype with many counts. The rearrangement joins TRBV5-1 to TRBJ2-3; 9 bases are shared with TRBD2. The CDR3 has 15 residues. CDR1 SGHRS and CDR2 YFSETQ come from the germline V gene. The trim removed 0 bases at V and 2 bases at J, leaving 1 base unmatched. The CDR3 region is CASSLASGDTDTQYF. DNA of the CDR3: TGCGCCAGCAGCTTGGCTAGCGGGGACACAGATACGCAGTATTTT.

This rearrangement joins TRBV9 to TRBJ2-2; D gene unclear. The CDR3 consists of 13 residues. The V and J ends lost 4 bases and 6 bases respectively, with 10 bases between them. Germline CDR1 reads SGDLS; CDR2 reads YYNGEE. CDR3 in amino acids: CASSSGQSGELFF. Here the CDR3 DNA reads TGTGCCAGCAGCTCGGGCCAGTCCGGGGAGCTGTTTTTT.

This clonotype appeared a few times. The chain carries TRBV24-1 and TRBJ2-2; maybe TRBD1 (6 bases). Germline V gene sequence: CDR1 KGHDR, CDR2 SFDVKD. V lost 1 base and J 5 bases, leaving 16 bases between the germline ends. The CDR3 consists of 17 residues. The CDR3 spells CATSDLPPTGSTGELFF. The CDR3 DNA reads TGTGCCACCAGTGATTTACCACCCACAGGGAGTACCGGGGAGCTGTTTTTT.

This clonotype was picked up many times. V gene TRBV28 combines with J gene TRBJ2-4; 7 nucleotides match TRBD1. Germline CDR1 and CDR2: MDHEN and SYDVKM. This CDR3 spans 13 amino acids. Trimming cost V 6 bases and J 8 bases; bases outside gene matches: 7. The CDR3 DNA reads TGTGCCAGCAGACCGACAGGGAGCTACATTCAGTACTTC. Translating gives CASRPTGSYIQYF.

This chain links TRBV7-2 with TRBJ2-7; the match to TRBD2 covers 9 bases. J gave up 6 bases and V 1 base, and 4 bases lay outside the gene matches. The CDR3 length is 14 residues. From germline, CDR1 is SGHTA and CDR2 FQGNSA. The CDR3 DNA is TGTGCCAGCAGCTTAGGCGGGGGGGCGCTCGAGCAGTACTTC. Its translation: CASSLGGGALEQYF.